This T cell receptor (beta chain) came from a study of cytomegalovirus exposure and HLA in healthy donors. Notes on the study in general: Reportedly, fewer N-insertions than the approximately 690-donor mean appeared in an Asian-associated ancestry cluster in a later analysis. Previous analysis showed most TCR beta V segments were productive about 90% or about 30% of the time. The authors later found TCR association rates varying by HLA locus, with DRB1 most and HLA-C fewest. Reports described diagnosis of cytomegalovirus status by the classifier as highly specific and sensitive.

PCR was performed using 60 Vbeta and 13 Jbeta primers. Profiling relied on immunoSEQ multiplex PCR, and the TCRdb table lists in-frame clones only, not all of them. The top ten hold 7% to 8.5% of the sample, which has around 150,000 clones, around 60% seen once. The CDR3 extends over 14 amino acids. The germline gives CDR1 SGHTA, CDR2 FQGTGA. V was clipped by 3 bases and J by 7 bases; unmatched bases: 3. Comment on this clone: Its matching antigen is unknown.

Sequenced material: PBMCs. The clonotype comes from a woman in her fifties or sixties in good health and CMV-seropositive. V usage is TRBV7-3 and J usage is TRBJ1-6; 7 bases map to TRBD1. The CDR3 coding sequence is TGTGCCAGCAGCTTGACAGGGCCAAATTCACCCCTCCACTTT. Protein product: CASSLTGPNSPLHF.